A selection of T cell receptor beta chains follows, all from one sample in a study of shared clonotypes between healthy human individuals. Measured with immunoSEQ multiplex PCR; TCRdb has only the in-frame clones, and not every one. The sample records under 2.5 million clones, around 90% being singletons. The source material was naive CD4+ T cells from PBMCs. These receptor sequences come from a young man in good health. Some clones in this sample may be carry-over from other donors' samples. The CDR3 runs from the conserved cysteine through the conserved F or W. D genes are given only for firm matches. Clone size appears in some rows only: once, few, many, or a class for an expanded clone.

J gene,D gene,clone size,V gene,CDR3 protein,CDR3 DNA
TRBJ2-1,-,-,TRBV7-3,CASSLGGTVYNEQFF,TGTGCCAGCAGCTTAGGCGGGACCGTATACAATGAGCAGTTCTTC
TRBJ1-1,-,-,TRBV7-9,CASSLAPAAMNTEAFF,TGTGCCAGCAGCTTAGCCCCCGCGGCCATGAACACTGAAGCTTTCTTT
TRBJ2-5,-,-,TRBV7-2,CASSLQGRETQYF,TGTGCCAGCAGCTTACAGGGTAGGGAGACCCAGTACTTC
TRBJ1-2,-,-,TRBV4-1,CASSPPPGPDTF,TGCGCCAGCAGCCCCCCACCGGGACCAGACACCTTC
TRBJ2-1,-,-,TRBV10-3,CAITPNNNEQFF,TGTGCCATCACTCCGAACAACAATGAGCAGTTCTTC
TRBJ1-3,-,-,TRBV7-9,CASSPLGVWSGNTIYF,TGTGCCAGCAGCCCGCTTGGGGTTTGGTCTGGAAACACCATATATTTT
TRBJ1-3,-,-,TRBV15,CATSRGLLPPNTIYF,TGTGCCACCAGCAGAGGGTTACTGCCTCCCAACACCATATATTTT
TRBJ1-1,-,few,TRBV6-1,CASRPFGWTEAFF,TGTGCCAGCAGGCCTTTTGGTTGGACTGAAGCTTTCTTT
TRBJ2-4,-,-,TRBV5-1,CASSRDRTRAKNIQYF,TGCGCCAGCAGCCGCGACAGGACTCGAGCCAAAAACATTCAGTACTTC
TRBJ2-7,TRBD2,-,TRBV28,CASTSGGAPGEQYF,TGTGCCAGCACCTCCGGGGGGGCGCCGGGAGAGCAGTACTTC
TRBJ1-5,-,-,TRBV7-8,CASSSRGNSNQPQHF,TGTGCCAGCAGCTCCCGGGGGAATAGCAATCAGCCCCAGCATTTT
TRBJ1-2,-,-,TRBV7-8,CASSLVGRGNYGYTF,TGTGCCAGCAGCTTAGTTGGGCGGGGAAACTATGGCTACACCTTC
TRBJ2-6,-,-,TRBV9,CASSVDLRPSGANVLTF,TGTGCCAGCAGCGTAGATCTTCGTCCCTCTGGGGCCAACGTCCTGACTTTC
TRBJ2-3,TRBD2,-,TRBV5-1,CASSLLRGGVDTQYF,TGCGCCAGCAGCTTGTTAAGGGGAGGGGTCGATACGCAGTATTTT
TRBJ2-7,-,-,TRBV6-5,CASSYSRLSYEQYF,TGTGCCAGCAGTTACTCGAGACTATCCTACGAGCAGTACTTC
TRBJ2-1,-,-,TRBV30,CAWSPGDEQFF,TGTGCCTGGAGTCCCGGCGATGAGCAGTTCTTC
TRBJ2-2,-,-,TRBV6-6,CASSYFPGGELFF,TGTGCCAGCAGTTACTTCCCCGGCGGGGAGCTGTTTTTT
TRBJ2-1,TRBD2,-,TRBV6-1,CASSYAGTTEFF,TGTGCCAGCAGCTACGCCGGGACTACCGAGTTCTTC
TRBJ1-2,-,-,TRBV2,CASSVGEPLWGYTF,TGTGCCAGCAGTGTTGGGGAGCCTCTATGGGGCTACACCTTC
TRBJ2-3,-,once,TRBV11-2,CASRERPSSTDTQYF,TGTGCCAGCAGGGAGCGGCCGTCTAGCACAGATACGCAGTATTTT
TRBJ1-5,-,-,TRBV6-1,CASSGRGHSNQPQHF,TGTGCCAGCAGTGGCAGGGGTCATAGCAATCAGCCCCAGCATTTT
TRBJ2-1,TRBD2,-,TRBV5-4,CASSFGGSGIYNEQFF,TGTGCCAGCAGCTTTGGTGGTAGCGGGATTTACAATGAGCAGTTCTTC
TRBJ2-5,-,-,TRBV27,CATKLSGGRETQYF,TGTGCCACCAAATTATCGGGGGGCCGGGAGACCCAGTACTTC
TRBJ2-1,-,-,TRBV7-2,CASSLGPVSYNEQFF,TGTGCCAGCAGCCTAGGACCCGTCTCCTACAATGAGCAGTTCTTC
TRBJ2-1,-,-,TRBV19,CASQGETYNEQFF,TGTGCCAGTCAGGGCGAGACCTACAATGAGCAGTTCTTC
TRBJ1-2,-,-,TRBV20-1,CSAFRRGGYTF,TGCAGTGCTTTCCGCCGTGGTGGCTACACCTTC
TRBJ1-2,-,-,TRBV6-1,CASSEDRRGYTF,TGTGCCAGCAGTGAGGATCGGCGGGGCTACACCTTC
TRBJ2-3,-,-,TRBV4-2,CASSMRGTDTQYF,TGTGCCAGCAGCATGAGGGGCACAGATACGCAGTATTTT
TRBJ2-2,-,-,TRBV2,CASSEQGKVTGELFF,TGTGCCAGCAGTGAACAGGGTAAAGTCACCGGGGAGCTGTTTTTT
TRBJ1-3,-,-,TRBV7-9,CASTLGTSGNTIYF,TGTGCCAGCACCCTCGGGACGTCTGGAAACACCATATATTTT
TRBJ2-3,-,-,TRBV4-2,CASSHLSGTDTQYF,TGTGCCAGCAGCCACCTCTCGGGGACAGATACGCAGTATTTT
TRBJ1-1,-,-,TRBV5-1,CASSFDGRGFTEAFF,TGCGCCAGCAGCTTTGACGGTAGGGGGTTCACTGAAGCTTTCTTT
TRBJ2-5,-,-,TRBV6-5,CASSYSDTQETQYF,TGTGCCAGCAGTTACTCGGATACGCAAGAGACCCAGTACTTC
TRBJ2-3,TRBD2,-,TRBV9,CASSVVPRVGGSTDTQYF,TGTGCCAGCAGCGTAGTACCCAGGGTCGGGGGGAGCACAGATACGCAGTATTTT
TRBJ1-3,TRBD1,-,TRBV7-8,CASSRSQGFGNTIYF,TGTGCCAGCAGCCGTTCACAGGGGTTCGGAAACACCATATATTTT
TRBJ1-1,-,once,TRBV6-1,CASKTSGGFTVEAFF,TGTGCCAGCAAGACGAGTGGGGGCTTCACCGTCGAGGCTTTCTTT
TRBJ2-3,-,-,TRBV19,CASRKQYTQYF,TGTGCCAGTAGGAAACAGTATACGCAGTATTTT
TRBJ1-5,TRBD1,-,TRBV28,CASSLYVGTGLNQPQHF,TGTGCCAGCAGTTTATACGTCGGGACAGGGCTAAATCAGCCCCAGCATTTT
TRBJ1-4,TRBD1,-,TRBV14,CASSHLAGGGEKLFF,TGTGCCAGCAGCCATTTAGCAGGGGGCGGCGAAAAACTGTTTTTT
TRBJ2-4,-,few,TRBV28,CASSLTQGGNIQYF,TGTGCCAGCAGTCTCACACAGGGGGGGAACATTCAGTACTTC
TRBJ2-1,TRBD2,-,TRBV7-2,CASSPTAGVNEQFF,TGTGCCAGCAGCCCCACGGCGGGAGTAAATGAGCAGTTCTTC
TRBJ2-7,TRBD2,-,TRBV28,CASTLGGISYEQYF,TGTGCCAGCACGCTCGGGGGGATCTCCTACGAGCAGTACTTC
TRBJ1-2,TRBD1,-,TRBV5-1,CASSLGQGGYGYTF,TGCGCCAGCAGCTTGGGCCAGGGGGGCTATGGCTACACCTTC
TRBJ1-2,-,-,TRBV5-5,CASSFSINYGYTF,TGTGCCAGCAGCTTTTCGATAAACTATGGCTACACCTTC
TRBJ2-1,TRBD2,-,TRBV5-1,CASTSIAGGENYNEQFF,TGCGCCAGCACTTCGATAGCGGGAGGGGAAAACTACAATGAGCAGTTCTTC
TRBJ2-3,-,-,TRBV7-2,CASSLAGWPTDTQYF,TGTGCCAGCAGCTTAGCGGGCTGGCCCACAGATACGCAGTATTTT
TRBJ2-1,TRBD2,-,TRBV7-7,CASSLVRGLGGRNYNEQFF,TGTGCCAGCAGCTTAGTAAGGGGATTGGGCGGGAGAAATTACAATGAGCAGTTCTTC
TRBJ2-2,TRBD2,few,TRBV27,CASSSGLRTGELFF,TGTGCCAGCAGTTCGGGACTACGCACCGGGGAGCTGTTTTTT
TRBJ1-3,-,-,TRBV15,CATSRAADGNTIYF,TGTGCCACCAGCAGAGCTGCAGACGGAAACACCATATATTTT
TRBJ1-1,-,-,TRBV18,CASSPGNTEAFF,TGTGCCAGCTCACCGGGGAACACTGAAGCTTTCTTT
TRBJ2-3,TRBD2,-,TRBV27,CASNINGRAAADTQYF,TGTGCCAGCAACATCAACGGGAGGGCCGCCGCAGATACGCAGTATTTT
TRBJ2-1,TRBD2,-,TRBV7-3,CASSLTSGRALQEQFF,TGTGCCAGCAGCTTAACGAGCGGGAGGGCCCTCCAGGAGCAGTTCTTC
TRBJ1-2,-,-,TRBV11-2,CASSLGVLDYGYTF,TGTGCCAGCAGCTTGGGGGTTCTGGACTATGGCTACACCTTC
TRBJ1-1,TRBD1,-,TRBV7-3,CASSFLTGGLTEAFF,TGTGCCAGCAGCTTTCTGACAGGGGGGTTGACTGAAGCTTTCTTT
TRBJ2-1,TRBD1,-,TRBV2,CASKGQGEGNEQFF,TGTGCCAGCAAGGGACAGGGAGAGGGGAATGAGCAGTTCTTC
TRBJ1-2,TRBD1,-,TRBV4-2,CASTSGTGGRYDYGYTF,TGTGCCAGCACCTCCGGGACAGGGGGCCGGTATGACTATGGCTACACCTTC